This TCR beta chain was sequenced in a study of T cell responses to AZD1222 COVID-19 vaccine. As concerns this clone: Its antigen is not known.

The table came from immunoSEQ multiplex PCR; TCRdb's copy has only in-frame clones and leaves some out. The sample consists of some 170,000 clones, 85% to 90% of them appearing once. This CDR3 is built from 14 residues. With 8 bases removed from V and 0 bases from J, the gap between germline ends came to 11 bases. CDR1 and CDR2 (germline): LNHDA, SQIVND (reference sequence). Points from the study as a whole: Repertoire collection took place solely once the T cell response had peaked.

The origin of this receptor is an adult in good health. Sample: peripheral blood, taken on day 0 of AZD1222 vaccination. The chain uses TRBV19 and TRBJ1-3; D is ambiguous. The CDR3 sequence is CASSKVRSGNTIYF. The CDR3 bases are TGTGCCAGTTCAAAGGTCCGCTCTGGAAACACCATATATTTT.